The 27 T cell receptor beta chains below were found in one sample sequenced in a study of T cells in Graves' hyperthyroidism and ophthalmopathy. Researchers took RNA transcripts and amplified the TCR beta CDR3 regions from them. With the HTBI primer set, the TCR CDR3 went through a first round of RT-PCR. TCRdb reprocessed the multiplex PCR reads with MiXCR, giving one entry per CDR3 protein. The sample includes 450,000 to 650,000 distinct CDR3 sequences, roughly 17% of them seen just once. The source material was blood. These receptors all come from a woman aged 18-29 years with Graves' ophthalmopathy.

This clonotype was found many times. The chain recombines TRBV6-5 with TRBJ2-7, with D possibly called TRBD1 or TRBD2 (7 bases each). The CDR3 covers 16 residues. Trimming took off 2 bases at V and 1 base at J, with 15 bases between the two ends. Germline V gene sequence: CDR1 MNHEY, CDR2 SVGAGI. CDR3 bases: TGTGCCAGCAGTTACAGTGGGCAGGGGGGGTCCTACGAGCAGTACTTC. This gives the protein CASSYSGQGGSYEQYF.

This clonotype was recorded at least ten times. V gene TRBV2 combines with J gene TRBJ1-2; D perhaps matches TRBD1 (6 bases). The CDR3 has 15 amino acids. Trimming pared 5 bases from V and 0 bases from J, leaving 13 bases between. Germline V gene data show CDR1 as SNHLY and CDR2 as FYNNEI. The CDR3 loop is CASSTQGSANYGYTF. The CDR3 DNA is TGTGCCAGCAGTACCCAGGGGAGCGCTAACTATGGCTACACCTTC.

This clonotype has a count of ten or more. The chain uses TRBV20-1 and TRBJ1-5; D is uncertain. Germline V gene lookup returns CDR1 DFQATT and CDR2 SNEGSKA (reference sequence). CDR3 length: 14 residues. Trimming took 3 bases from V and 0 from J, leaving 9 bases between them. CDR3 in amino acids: CSASMGYSNQPQHF. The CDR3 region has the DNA TGCAGTGCTAGCATGGGATATAGCAATCAGCCCCAGCATTTT.

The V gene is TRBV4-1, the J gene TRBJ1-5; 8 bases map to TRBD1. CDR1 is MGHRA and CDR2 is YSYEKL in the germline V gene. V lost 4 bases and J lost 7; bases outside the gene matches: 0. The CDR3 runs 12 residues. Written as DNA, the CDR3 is TGCGCCAGCAGCCGGACAGGGCAGCCCCAGCATTTT. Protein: CASSRTGQPQHF.

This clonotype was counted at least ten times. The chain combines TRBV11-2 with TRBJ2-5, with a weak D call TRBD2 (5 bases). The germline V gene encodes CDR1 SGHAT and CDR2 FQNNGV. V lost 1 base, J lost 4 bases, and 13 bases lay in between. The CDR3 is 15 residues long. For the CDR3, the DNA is TGTGCCAGCAGCTTAGGTGGTAGCGCGATAGAGACCCAGTACTTC. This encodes CASSLGGSAIETQYF.

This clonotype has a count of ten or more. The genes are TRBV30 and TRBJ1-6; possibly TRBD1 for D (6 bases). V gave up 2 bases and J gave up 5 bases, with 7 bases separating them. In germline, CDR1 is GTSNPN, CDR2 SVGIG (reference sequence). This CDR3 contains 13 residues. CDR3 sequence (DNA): TGTGCCTGGAGTCGGACAGATAATTCACCCCTCCACTTT. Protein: CAWSRTDNSPLHF. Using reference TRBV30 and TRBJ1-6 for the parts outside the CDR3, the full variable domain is SQTIHQWPATLVQPVGSPLSLECTVEGTSNPNLYWYRQAAGRGLQLLFYSVGIGQISSEVPQNLSASRPQDRQFILSSKKLLLSDSGFYLCAWSRTDNSPLHFGNGTRLTVT.

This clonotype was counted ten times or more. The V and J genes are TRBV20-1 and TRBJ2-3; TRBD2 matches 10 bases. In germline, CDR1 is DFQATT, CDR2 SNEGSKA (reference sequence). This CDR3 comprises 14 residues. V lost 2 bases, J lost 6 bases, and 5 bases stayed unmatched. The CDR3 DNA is TGCAGTGCTAGAAAGCGGGAGGGCCTGGATACGCAGTATTTT. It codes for CSARKREGLDTQYF.

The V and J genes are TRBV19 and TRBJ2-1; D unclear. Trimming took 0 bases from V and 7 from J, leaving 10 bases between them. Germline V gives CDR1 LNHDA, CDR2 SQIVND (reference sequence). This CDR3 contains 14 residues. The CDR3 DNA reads TGTGCCAGTAGTATAGAGGGTAGTTTAAATGAGCAGTTCTTC. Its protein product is CASSIEGSLNEQFF.

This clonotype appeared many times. This CDR3 reads CASSLGYGNTIYF. The CDR3 coding sequence is TGTGCCAGCAGCTTAGGGTATGGAAACACCATATATTTT. The chain is built from TRBV13 and TRBJ1-3; D unresolved. With 0 bases removed from V and 3 bases from J, the gap between germline ends came to 3 bases. There are 13 residues in the CDR3. CDR1 is PRHDT and CDR2 is FYEKMQ in the germline V gene (reference sequence).

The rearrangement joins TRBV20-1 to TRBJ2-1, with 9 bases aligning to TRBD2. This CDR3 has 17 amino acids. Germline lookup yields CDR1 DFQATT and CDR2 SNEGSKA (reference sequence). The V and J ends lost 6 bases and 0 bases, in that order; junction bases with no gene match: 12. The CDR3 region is CSAPGPAGGFSYNEQFF. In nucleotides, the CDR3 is TGCAGTGCGCCTGGTCCAGCGGGGGGATTCTCCTACAATGAGCAGTTCTTC.

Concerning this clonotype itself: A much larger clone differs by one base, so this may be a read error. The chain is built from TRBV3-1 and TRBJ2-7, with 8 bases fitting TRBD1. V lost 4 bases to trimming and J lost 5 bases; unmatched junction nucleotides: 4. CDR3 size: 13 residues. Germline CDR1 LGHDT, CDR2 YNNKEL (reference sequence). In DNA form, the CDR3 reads TGTGCCAGCAGCCCACAGGGGGTCCACGAGCAGTACTTC. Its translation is CASSPQGVHEQYF.

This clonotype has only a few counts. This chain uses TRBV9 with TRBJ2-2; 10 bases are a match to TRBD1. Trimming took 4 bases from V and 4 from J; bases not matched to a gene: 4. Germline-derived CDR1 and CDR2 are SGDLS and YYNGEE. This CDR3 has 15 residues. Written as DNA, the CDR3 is TGTGCCAGCAGCCCCGGGACAGGGGCCACCGGGGAGCTGTTTTTT. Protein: CASSPGTGATGELFF. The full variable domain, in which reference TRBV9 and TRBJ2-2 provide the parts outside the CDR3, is DSGVTQTPKHLITATGQRVTLRCSPRSGDLSVYWYQQSLDQGLQFLIQYYNGEERAKGNILERFSAQQFPDLHSELNLSSLELGDSALYFCASSPGTGATGELFFGEGSRLTVL.

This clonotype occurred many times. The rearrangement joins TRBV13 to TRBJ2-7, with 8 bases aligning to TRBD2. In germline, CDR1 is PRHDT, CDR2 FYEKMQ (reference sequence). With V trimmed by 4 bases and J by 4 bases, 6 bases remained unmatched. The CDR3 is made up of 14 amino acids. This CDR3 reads CASSSTGTRYEQYF. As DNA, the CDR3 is TGTGCCAGCAGCTCAACCGGGACTAGATACGAGCAGTACTTC.

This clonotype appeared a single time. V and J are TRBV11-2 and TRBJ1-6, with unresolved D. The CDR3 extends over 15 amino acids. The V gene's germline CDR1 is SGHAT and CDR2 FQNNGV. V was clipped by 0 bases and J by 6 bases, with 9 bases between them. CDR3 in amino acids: CASSLERQVNSPLHF. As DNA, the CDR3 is TGTGCCAGCAGCTTAGAGAGGCAGGTTAATTCACCCCTCCACTTT. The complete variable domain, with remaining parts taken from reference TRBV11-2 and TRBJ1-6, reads EAGVAQSPRYKIIEKRQSVAFWCNPISGHATLYWYQQILGQGPKLLIQFQNNGVVDDSQLPKDRFSAERLKGVDSTLKIQPAKLEDSAVYLCASSLERQVNSPLHFGNGTRLTVT.

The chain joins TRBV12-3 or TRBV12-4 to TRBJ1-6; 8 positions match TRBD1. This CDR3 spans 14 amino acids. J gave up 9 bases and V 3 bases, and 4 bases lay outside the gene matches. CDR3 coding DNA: TGTGCCAGCAGTTTTAGGACAGGGTCTTCACCCCTCCACTTT. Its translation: CASSFRTGSSPLHF.

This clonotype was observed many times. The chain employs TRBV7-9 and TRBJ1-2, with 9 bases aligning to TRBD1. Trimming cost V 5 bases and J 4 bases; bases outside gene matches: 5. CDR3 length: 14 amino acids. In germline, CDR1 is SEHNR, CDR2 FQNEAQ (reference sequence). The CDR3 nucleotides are TGTGCCAGCAGCAACCCGACAGGGGGCTATGGCTACACCTTC. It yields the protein CASSNPTGGYGYTF.

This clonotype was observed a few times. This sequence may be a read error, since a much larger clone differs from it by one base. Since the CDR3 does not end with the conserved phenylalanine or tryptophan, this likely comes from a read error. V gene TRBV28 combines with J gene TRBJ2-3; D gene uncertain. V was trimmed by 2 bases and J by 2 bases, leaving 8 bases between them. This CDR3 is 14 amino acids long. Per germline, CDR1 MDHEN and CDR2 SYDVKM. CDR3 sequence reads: CASSLPQITDTQYS. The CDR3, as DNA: TGTGCCAGCAGTTTACCCCAGATCACAGATACGCAGTATTCT.

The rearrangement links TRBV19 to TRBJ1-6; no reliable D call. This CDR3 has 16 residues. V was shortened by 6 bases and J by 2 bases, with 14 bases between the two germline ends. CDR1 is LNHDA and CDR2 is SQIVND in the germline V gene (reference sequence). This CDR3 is CASRTMRTAYNSPLHF. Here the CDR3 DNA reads TGTGCCAGTAGGACAATGAGGACGGCCTATAATTCACCCCTCCACTTT.

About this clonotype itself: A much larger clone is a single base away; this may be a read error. CDR3 protein: CSWSGGIRSDTQYF. CDR3 DNA sequence: TGTTCCTGGAGCGGAGGTATCCGGTCCGATACGCAGTATTTT. The chain is built from TRBV30 and TRBJ2-3, with a weak D call TRBD2 (5 bases). The CDR3 has 14 amino acids. Germline loops: CDR1 GTSNPN, CDR2 SVGIG (reference sequence).

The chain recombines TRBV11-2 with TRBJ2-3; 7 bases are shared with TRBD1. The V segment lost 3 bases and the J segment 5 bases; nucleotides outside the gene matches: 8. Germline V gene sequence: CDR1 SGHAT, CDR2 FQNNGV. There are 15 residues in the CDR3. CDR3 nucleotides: TGTGCCAGCAGCTTTGAGACAGGGTACGGAGATACGCAGTATTTT. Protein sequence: CASSFETGYGDTQYF. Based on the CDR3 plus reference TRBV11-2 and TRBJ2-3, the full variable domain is EAGVAQSPRYKIIEKRQSVAFWCNPISGHATLYWYQQILGQGPKLLIQFQNNGVVDDSQLPKDRFSAERLKGVDSTLKIQPAKLEDSAVYLCASSFETGYGDTQYFGPGTRLTVL.

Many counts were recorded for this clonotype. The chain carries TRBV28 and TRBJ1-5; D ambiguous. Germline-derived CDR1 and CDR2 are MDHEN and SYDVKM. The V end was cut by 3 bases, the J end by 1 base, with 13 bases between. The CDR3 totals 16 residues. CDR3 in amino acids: CASSFPQDGSNQPQHF. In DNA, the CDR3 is TGTGCCAGCAGTTTCCCGCAGGACGGGAGCAATCAGCCCCAGCATTTT.

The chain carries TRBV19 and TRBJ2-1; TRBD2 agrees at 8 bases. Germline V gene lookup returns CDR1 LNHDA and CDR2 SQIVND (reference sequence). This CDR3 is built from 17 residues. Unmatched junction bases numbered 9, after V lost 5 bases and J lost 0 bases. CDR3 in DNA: TGTGCCAGTAGTTCCCTTCCGGGACTAGGCTCCTACAATGAGCAGTTCTTC. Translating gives CASSSLPGLGSYNEQFF.

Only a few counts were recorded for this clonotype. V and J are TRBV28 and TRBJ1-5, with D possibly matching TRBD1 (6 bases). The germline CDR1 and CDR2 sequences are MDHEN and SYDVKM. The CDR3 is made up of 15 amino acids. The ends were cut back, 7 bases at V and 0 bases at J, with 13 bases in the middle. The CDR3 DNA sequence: TGTGCCAGCAAACCGGGACAAACTAGCAATCAGCCCCAGCATTTT. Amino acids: CASKPGQTSNQPQHF.

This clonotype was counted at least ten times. CDR3 sequence reads: CASSRPGLAGDPISGREQYF. The CDR3 nucleotides read TGTGCCAGCAGTCGTCCGGGACTAGCGGGAGACCCTATATCAGGACGCGAGCAGTACTTC. The chain combines TRBV7-2 with TRBJ2-7, with 14 bases that match TRBD2. CDR1 is SGHTA and CDR2 is FQGNSA in the germline V gene. Germline trimming cut 6 bases from V and 6 bases from J; bases unmatched to any gene: 22. CDR3 length: 20 amino acids.

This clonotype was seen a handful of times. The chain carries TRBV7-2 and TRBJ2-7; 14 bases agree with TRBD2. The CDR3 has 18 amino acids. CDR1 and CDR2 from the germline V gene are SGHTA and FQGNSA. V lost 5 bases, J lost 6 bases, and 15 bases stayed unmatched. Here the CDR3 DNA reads TGTGCCAGCAGCCTAAAAGGGACTAGCGGGAGTTTCGGTGTCGAGCAGTACTTC. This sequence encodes CASSLKGTSGSFGVEQYF.

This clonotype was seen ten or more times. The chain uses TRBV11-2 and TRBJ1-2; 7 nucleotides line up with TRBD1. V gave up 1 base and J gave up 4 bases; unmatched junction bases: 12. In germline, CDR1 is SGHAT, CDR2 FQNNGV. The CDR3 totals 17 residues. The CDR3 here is CASSLAPAAGGGYGYTF. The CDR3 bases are TGTGCCAGCAGCTTAGCCCCCGCGGCAGGGGGAGGCTATGGCTACACCTTC. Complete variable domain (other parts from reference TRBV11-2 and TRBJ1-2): EAGVAQSPRYKIIEKRQSVAFWCNPISGHATLYWYQQILGQGPKLLIQFQNNGVVDDSQLPKDRFSAERLKGVDSTLKIQPAKLEDSAVYLCASSLAPAAGGGYGYTFGSGTRLTVV.

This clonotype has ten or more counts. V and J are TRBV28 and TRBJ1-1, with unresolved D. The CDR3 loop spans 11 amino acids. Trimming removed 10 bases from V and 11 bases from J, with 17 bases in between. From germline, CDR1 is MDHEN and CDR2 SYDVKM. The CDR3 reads CATELGLVAFF. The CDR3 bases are TGTGCCACCGAACTAGGGCTTGTCGCTTTCTTT.